These T cell receptor beta chains were read from a single sample in a study of CD8 T cells in Susac syndrome. TCRdb used MiXCR to reprocess the immunoSEQ multiplex PCR reads, holding one entry per CDR3 protein. Here the sample spans over 80,000 distinct CDR3 sequences, around 94% being singletons. The source material was CD8+ T cells from PBMCs. The origin of the receptors is a human donor with Susac syndrome. Each CDR3 is given with its conserved first and last residue. A D gene is named only where the DNA matches it firmly. Size is stated for part of the rows, as once, few or many counts, or as a class when the clone is expanded.

clone_size: once; d_call: -; j_call: TRBJ1-1; v_call: TRBV30; cdr3_aa: CAWSEHGNTEAFF; cdr3_nt: TGTGCCTGGAGCGAACACGGGAACACTGAAGCTTTCTTT
clone_size: -; d_call: TRBD1; j_call: TRBJ2-7; v_call: TRBV29-1; cdr3_aa: CSVEVQGGGEQYF; cdr3_nt: TGCAGCGTTGAAGTTCAAGGGGGCGGCGAGCAGTACTTC
clone_size: -; d_call: -; j_call: TRBJ2-3; v_call: TRBV29-1; cdr3_aa: CSVVGDPSNTDTQYF; cdr3_nt: TGCAGCGTTGTTGGGGACCCCTCAAACACAGATACGCAGTATTTT
clone_size: -; d_call: TRBD2; j_call: TRBJ2-1; v_call: TRBV7-9; cdr3_aa: CASSQPGGGSYNEQFF; cdr3_nt: TGTGCCAGCAGCCAACCGGGGGGTGGTAGTTACAATGAGCAGTTCTTC
clone_size: -; d_call: -; j_call: TRBJ1-1; v_call: TRBV27; cdr3_aa: CASRGDTEAFF; cdr3_nt: TGTGCCAGCAGGGGAGACACTGAAGCTTTCTTT
clone_size: once; d_call: -; j_call: TRBJ2-7; v_call: TRBV19; cdr3_aa: CASSIAASYEQYF; cdr3_nt: TGTGCCAGTAGTATCGCTGCGTCCTACGAGCAGTACTTC
clone_size: few; d_call: -; j_call: TRBJ2-2; v_call: TRBV9; cdr3_aa: CASSVNTGELFF; cdr3_nt: TGTGCCAGCAGCGTAAACACCGGGGAGCTGTTTTTT
clone_size: -; d_call: -; j_call: TRBJ2-7; v_call: TRBV7-2; cdr3_aa: CASSQDASYEQYF; cdr3_nt: TGTGCCAGCAGCCAGGACGCCTCCTACGAGCAGTACTTC
clone_size: -; d_call: -; j_call: TRBJ2-5; v_call: TRBV7-2; cdr3_aa: CASSLLAEETQYF; cdr3_nt: TGTGCCAGCAGCTTACTAGCCGAAGAGACCCAGTACTTC
clone_size: -; d_call: -; j_call: TRBJ2-5; v_call: TRBV3-1; cdr3_aa: CASSQDPSQETQYF; cdr3_nt: TGTGCCAGCAGCCAAGATCCTAGCCAAGAGACCCAGTACTTC
clone_size: -; d_call: TRBD1; j_call: TRBJ2-5; v_call: TRBV6-5; cdr3_aa: CASSSKTGSPVGQETQYF; cdr3_nt: TGTGCCAGCAGTTCCAAGACAGGGAGCCCAGTGGGGCAAGAGACCCAGTACTTC
clone_size: -; d_call: -; j_call: TRBJ2-1; v_call: TRBV10-3; cdr3_aa: CAIRSTDSFYNEQFF; cdr3_nt: TGTGCCATCCGTAGCACCGACTCCTTTTATAATGAGCAGTTCTTC
clone_size: -; d_call: TRBD2; j_call: TRBJ2-3; v_call: TRBV29-1; cdr3_aa: CSVEAGGTDTQYF; cdr3_nt: TGCAGCGTTGAGGCGGGAGGAACAGATACGCAGTATTTT
clone_size: -; d_call: TRBD2; j_call: TRBJ2-3; v_call: TRBV18; cdr3_aa: CASSLAGGPDTQYF; cdr3_nt: TGTGCCAGCTCACTAGCGGGAGGGCCAGATACGCAGTATTTT
clone_size: once; d_call: TRBD2; j_call: TRBJ2-1; v_call: TRBV4-3; cdr3_aa: CASSPRTSGNNEQFF; cdr3_nt: TGCGCCAGCAGCCCGCGGACTAGCGGCAACAATGAGCAGTTCTTC
clone_size: once; d_call: -; j_call: TRBJ1-1; v_call: TRBV13; cdr3_aa: CASSQQGDITEAFF; cdr3_nt: TGTGCCAGCAGCCAACAGGGAGACATCACTGAAGCTTTCTTT
clone_size: -; d_call: -; j_call: TRBJ2-2; v_call: TRBV29-1; cdr3_aa: CSIIGSPGELFF; cdr3_nt: TGCAGCATCATAGGGAGTCCCGGGGAGCTGTTTTTT
clone_size: -; d_call: TRBD2; j_call: TRBJ2-1; v_call: TRBV19; cdr3_aa: CASSIISGGLQDNEQFF; cdr3_nt: TGTGCCAGTAGTATAATTAGCGGGGGACTCCAAGACAATGAGCAGTTCTTC
clone_size: once; d_call: -; j_call: TRBJ2-1; v_call: TRBV29-1; cdr3_aa: CSVDGGAEGNYYNEQFF; cdr3_nt: TGCAGCGTTGACGGAGGGGCCGAGGGGAATTACTACAATGAGCAGTTCTTC
clone_size: -; d_call: -; j_call: TRBJ1-1; v_call: TRBV2; cdr3_aa: CASSGDGGLNTEAFF; cdr3_nt: TGTGCCAGCAGTGGGGACGGAGGACTAAACACTGAAGCTTTCTTT
clone_size: once; d_call: -; j_call: TRBJ2-1; v_call: TRBV28; cdr3_aa: CASSPDRTPYNEQFF; cdr3_nt: TGTGCCAGCAGCCCAGACCGTACGCCCTACAATGAGCAGTTCTTC
clone_size: -; d_call: -; j_call: TRBJ2-3; v_call: TRBV7-9; cdr3_aa: CASSPHYSELDTQYF; cdr3_nt: TGTGCCAGCAGCCCCCACTACTCTGAGCTCGATACGCAGTATTTT
clone_size: -; d_call: TRBD2; j_call: TRBJ2-7; v_call: TRBV7-9; cdr3_aa: CASSSTYSGRANEQYF; cdr3_nt: TGTGCCAGCAGCTCGACGTATAGCGGGAGGGCCAACGAGCAGTACTTC